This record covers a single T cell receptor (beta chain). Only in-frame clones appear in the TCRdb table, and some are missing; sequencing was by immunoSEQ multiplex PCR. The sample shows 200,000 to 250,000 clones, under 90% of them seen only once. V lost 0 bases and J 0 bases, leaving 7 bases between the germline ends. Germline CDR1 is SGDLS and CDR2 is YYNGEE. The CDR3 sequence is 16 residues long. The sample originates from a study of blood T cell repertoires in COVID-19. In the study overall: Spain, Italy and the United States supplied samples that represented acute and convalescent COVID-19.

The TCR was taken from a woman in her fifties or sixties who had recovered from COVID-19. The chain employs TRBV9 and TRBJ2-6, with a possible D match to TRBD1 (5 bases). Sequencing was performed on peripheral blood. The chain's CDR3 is CASSVGGGSGANVLTF. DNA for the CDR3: TGTGCCAGCAGCGTAGGGGGCGGCTCTGGGGCCAACGTCCTGACTTTC.